Listed below are T cell receptor beta chains from one sample, sequenced in a study of T cell changes during pregnancy in multiple sclerosis. The method was immunoSEQ multiplex PCR; TCRdb's version includes in-frame clones alone and lacks a portion of them. The sample lists 33,000 or so clones, nearly 95% seen once, with about 0.45% in the top ten. The sequenced sample was CD4+ T cells from peripheral blood mononuclear cells, obtained in the third trimester of pregnancy. Receptors were obtained from a female donor in good health, enrolled as a control in a pregnancy study. Both conserved end residues are part of each CDR3. D genes are given only for firm matches. Some rows mark clone size as missing; the rest say once, few, many or name a class of expanded clone.

clone size: -
D gene: -
J gene: TRBJ2-7
V gene: TRBV6-5
CDR3 length: 14
CDR3 protein: CASSYEAWVYEQYF
CDR3 DNA: TGTGCCAGCAGTTACGAAGCGTGGGTCTACGAGCAGTACTTC

clone size: -
D gene: -
J gene: TRBJ2-3
V gene: TRBV9
CDR3 length: 15
CDR3 protein: CASSQVGGVTDTQYF
CDR3 DNA: TGTGCCAGCAGCCAGGTGGGCGGGGTCACAGATACGCAGTATTTT

clone size: -
D gene: -
J gene: TRBJ2-3
V gene: TRBV19
CDR3 length: 18
CDR3 protein: CASSIDPLRSVVTDTQYF
CDR3 DNA: TGTGCCAGTAGTATAGACCCGCTAAGATCTGTGGTCACAGATACGCAGTATTTT

clone size: -
D gene: -
J gene: TRBJ2-5
V gene: TRBV27
CDR3 length: 14
CDR3 protein: CASRARQLQETQYF
CDR3 DNA: TGTGCCAGCAGGGCCAGACAGCTCCAAGAGACCCAGTACTTC

clone size: -
D gene: TRBD1
J gene: TRBJ1-5
V gene: TRBV10-3
CDR3 length: 16
CDR3 protein: CAISGGTGGLNQPQHF
CDR3 DNA: TGTGCCATCAGTGGTGGGACAGGGGGCCTCAATCAGCCCCAGCATTTT

clone size: -
D gene: -
J gene: TRBJ1-6
V gene: TRBV4-3
CDR3 length: 15
CDR3 protein: CASSQEYNEDSPLHF
CDR3 DNA: TGCGCCAGCAGCCAAGAGTACAATGAAGATTCACCCCTCCACTTT

clone size: once
D gene: -
J gene: TRBJ2-7
V gene: TRBV6-5
CDR3 length: 13
CDR3 protein: CASNGQRKYEQYF
CDR3 DNA: TGTGCCAGTAACGGACAACGGAAATACGAGCAGTACTTC

clone size: -
D gene: -
J gene: TRBJ1-2
V gene: TRBV7-2
CDR3 length: 13
CDR3 protein: CASSLQGNYGYTF
CDR3 DNA: TGTGCCAGCAGCTTACAGGGAAACTATGGCTACACCTTC

clone size: -
D gene: TRBD1
J gene: TRBJ2-2
V gene: TRBV4-3
CDR3 length: 15
CDR3 protein: CASSQWGQGTGELFF
CDR3 DNA: TGCGCCAGCAGCCAATGGGGACAGGGTACCGGGGAGCTGTTTTTT

clone size: -
D gene: -
J gene: TRBJ1-2
V gene: TRBV4-3
CDR3 length: 15
CDR3 protein: CASSQEVGGAYGYTF
CDR3 DNA: TGCGCCAGCAGCCAAGAGGTAGGGGGAGCTTATGGCTACACCTTC

clone size: -
D gene: TRBD2
J gene: TRBJ2-7
V gene: TRBV19
CDR3 length: 15
CDR3 protein: CASSTWTSGSYEQYF
CDR3 DNA: TGTGCCAGTAGTACCTGGACTAGCGGGAGCTACGAGCAGTACTTC

clone size: -
D gene: -
J gene: TRBJ1-1
V gene: TRBV7-8
CDR3 length: 15
CDR3 protein: CASSLVGHAGTEAFF
CDR3 DNA: TGTGCCAGCAGCTTAGTGGGACACGCCGGCACTGAAGCTTTCTTT

clone size: -
D gene: TRBD2
J gene: TRBJ2-2
V gene: TRBV6-5
CDR3 length: 15
CDR3 protein: CASSYGGGNTGELFF
CDR3 DNA: TGTGCCAGCAGTTACGGCGGGGGGAACACCGGGGAGCTGTTTTTT

clone size: -
D gene: TRBD2
J gene: TRBJ2-1
V gene: TRBV11-2
CDR3 length: 14
CDR3 protein: CASSLDSAGLLRFF
CDR3 DNA: TGTGCCAGCAGCTTAGACTCGGCGGGACTATTGCGGTTCTTC

clone size: -
D gene: TRBD2
J gene: TRBJ2-3
V gene: TRBV5-1
CDR3 length: 11
CDR3 protein: CASIGGNTQYF
CDR3 DNA: TGCGCCAGCATCGGGGGGAATACGCAGTATTTT

clone size: -
D gene: -
J gene: TRBJ2-1
V gene: TRBV15
CDR3 length: 13
CDR3 protein: CATSRVSYNEQFF
CDR3 DNA: TGTGCCACCAGCAGAGTCAGCTACAATGAGCAGTTCTTC

clone size: -
D gene: -
J gene: TRBJ1-1
V gene: TRBV4-2
CDR3 length: 15
CDR3 protein: CASSQDHSRGTEAFF
CDR3 DNA: TGTGCCAGCAGCCAAGATCACAGCCGGGGGACTGAAGCTTTCTTT

clone size: -
D gene: TRBD1
J gene: TRBJ1-4
V gene: TRBV27
CDR3 length: 17
CDR3 protein: CASRSLIGTGLNEKLFF
CDR3 DNA: TGTGCCAGCAGGTCGCTAATTGGGACAGGGCTTAATGAAAAACTGTTTTTT

clone size: -
D gene: -
J gene: TRBJ1-2
V gene: TRBV28
CDR3 length: 13
CDR3 protein: CASSSGTLDGYTF
CDR3 DNA: TGTGCCAGCAGTTCCGGGACATTGGATGGCTACACCTTC

clone size: -
D gene: TRBD2
J gene: TRBJ2-3
V gene: TRBV4-1
CDR3 length: 16
CDR3 protein: CASGTGLAEPTDTQYF
CDR3 DNA: TGCGCCAGCGGAACGGGACTAGCGGAGCCCACAGATACGCAGTATTTT

clone size: -
D gene: -
J gene: TRBJ2-5
V gene: TRBV2
CDR3 length: 12
CDR3 protein: CASNTGRGTQYF
CDR3 DNA: TGTGCCAGCAACACAGGTCGCGGGACCCAGTACTTC

clone size: -
D gene: -
J gene: TRBJ1-2
V gene: TRBV18
CDR3 length: 14
CDR3 protein: CASSPDSGKYGYTF
CDR3 DNA: TGTGCCAGCTCACCGGACAGCGGAAAGTATGGCTACACCTTC

clone size: -
D gene: TRBD1
J gene: TRBJ1-2
V gene: TRBV2
CDR3 length: 13
CDR3 protein: CASSAQGAYGYTF
CDR3 DNA: TGTGCCAGCAGTGCACAGGGGGCCTATGGCTACACCTTC

clone size: -
D gene: -
J gene: TRBJ2-2
V gene: TRBV4-1
CDR3 length: 13
CDR3 protein: CASSQARAGELFF
CDR3 DNA: TGCGCCAGCAGCCAAGCCAGGGCCGGGGAGCTGTTTTTT

clone size: -
D gene: -
J gene: TRBJ1-1
V gene: TRBV30
CDR3 length: 11
CDR3 protein: CAWRGRRQAFF
CDR3 DNA: TGTGCCTGGAGGGGGCGCCGACAAGCTTTCTTT

clone size: once
D gene: -
J gene: TRBJ1-2
V gene: TRBV6-6
CDR3 length: 16
CDR3 protein: CASSYGSGGENYGYTF
CDR3 DNA: TGTGCCAGCAGTTACGGGTCAGGAGGGGAGAACTATGGCTACACCTTC

clone size: -
D gene: -
J gene: TRBJ1-6
V gene: TRBV4-1
CDR3 length: 17
CDR3 protein: CASSQGDSARYNSPLHF
CDR3 DNA: TGCGCCAGCAGCCAAGGCGACAGTGCCCGATATAATTCACCCCTCCACTTT

clone size: -
D gene: TRBD1
J gene: TRBJ1-5
V gene: TRBV10-1
CDR3 length: 14
CDR3 protein: CARTGTDSNQPQHF
CDR3 DNA: TGCGCCAGGACCGGGACAGATAGCAATCAGCCCCAGCATTTT

clone size: few
D gene: -
J gene: TRBJ1-5
V gene: TRBV2
CDR3 length: 14
CDR3 protein: CASSFLYSNQPQHF
CDR3 DNA: TGTGCCAGCAGTTTTTTATATAGCAATCAGCCCCAGCATTTT

clone size: -
D gene: TRBD1
J gene: TRBJ2-7
V gene: TRBV11-2
CDR3 length: 15
CDR3 protein: CASRLRTGNAYEQYF
CDR3 DNA: TGTGCCAGCAGACTGCGGACAGGGAATGCCTACGAGCAGTACTTC

clone size: -
D gene: TRBD1
J gene: TRBJ1-5
V gene: TRBV5-1
CDR3 length: 14
CDR3 protein: CASSLTGVDQPQHF
CDR3 DNA: TGCGCCAGCAGCCTTACAGGGGTCGATCAGCCCCAGCATTTT

clone size: -
D gene: TRBD1
J gene: TRBJ1-2
V gene: TRBV7-3
CDR3 length: 14
CDR3 protein: CASSWTGSRYGYTF
CDR3 DNA: TGTGCCAGCAGCTGGACAGGGTCTCGCTATGGCTACACCTTC

clone size: -
D gene: TRBD2
J gene: TRBJ2-1
V gene: TRBV28
CDR3 length: 13
CDR3 protein: CASLSGGRYEQFF
CDR3 DNA: TGTGCCAGCCTTTCGGGGGGTCGCTATGAGCAGTTCTTC

clone size: -
D gene: -
J gene: TRBJ2-1
V gene: TRBV30
CDR3 length: 15
CDR3 protein: CAWSRAGRQDNEQFF
CDR3 DNA: TGTGCCTGGAGTAGGGCGGGGCGGCAGGATAATGAGCAGTTCTTC

clone size: -
D gene: TRBD1
J gene: TRBJ2-7
V gene: TRBV7-9
CDR3 length: 15
CDR3 protein: CASSRPGTGNYEQYF
CDR3 DNA: TGTGCCAGCAGCCGGCCCGGGACAGGGAACTACGAGCAGTACTTC

clone size: -
D gene: -
J gene: TRBJ1-2
V gene: TRBV21-1
CDR3 length: 13
CDR3 protein: CATVDSFNYGYTF
CDR3 DNA: TGTGCCACCGTGGACAGTTTTAACTATGGCTACACCTTC

clone size: -
D gene: TRBD1
J gene: TRBJ1-1
V gene: TRBV29-1
CDR3 length: 14
CDR3 protein: CSVEAGGVDTEAFF
CDR3 DNA: TGCAGCGTTGAAGCAGGGGGCGTGGACACTGAAGCTTTCTTT

clone size: -
D gene: TRBD2
J gene: TRBJ2-3
V gene: TRBV12-5
CDR3 length: 14
CDR3 protein: CASGLGRGADTQYF
CDR3 DNA: TGTGCTAGTGGACTGGGGAGGGGTGCAGATACGCAGTATTTT

clone size: -
D gene: -
J gene: TRBJ2-2
V gene: TRBV4-1
CDR3 length: 14
CDR3 protein: CASSYSTATGELFF
CDR3 DNA: TGCGCCAGCAGCTACTCAACTGCGACCGGGGAGCTGTTTTTT

clone size: once
D gene: TRBD1
J gene: TRBJ1-6
V gene: TRBV5-4
CDR3 length: 13
CDR3 protein: CASRDGTGGPLHF
CDR3 DNA: TGTGCCAGCAGAGACGGGACAGGGGGACCCCTCCACTTT

clone size: -
D gene: -
J gene: TRBJ1-3
V gene: TRBV2
CDR3 length: 14
CDR3 protein: CASIEGGSGNTIYF
CDR3 DNA: TGTGCCAGCATAGAAGGGGGCTCTGGAAACACCATATATTTT

clone size: -
D gene: TRBD2
J gene: TRBJ2-7
V gene: TRBV6-6
CDR3 length: 14
CDR3 protein: CASSYSGGAREQYF
CDR3 DNA: TGTGCCAGCAGTTATAGCGGGGGGGCCCGCGAGCAGTACTTC

clone size: -
D gene: TRBD1
J gene: TRBJ1-3
V gene: TRBV30
CDR3 length: 14
CDR3 protein: CAWRRDRAGNTIYF
CDR3 DNA: TGTGCCTGGAGAAGAGACAGGGCTGGAAACACCATATATTTT